The 26 T cell receptor beta chains presented below share a single source sample, sequenced in a study of tumor-infiltrating lymphocytes in primary liver carcinoma. Synthesis of TCR beta cDNA was carried out from approximately 470 ng total RNA with a constant-region primer. Construction of TCR beta libraries relied on three successive nested multiplex PCR rounds employing slightly modified ARM-PCR. Each of the first two PCR rounds ran nine to ten cycles with TRBV1-TRBV30 forward and C-beta reverse primers. TCRdb fed the multiplex PCR reads into MiXCR, producing one record per CDR3 protein. The sample includes 45,000 to 65,000 distinct CDR3 sequences, roughly 80% of them seen just once. Unsorted bulk tissue (roughly 20-31 mg) underwent RNA and DNA co-extraction. The sequenced sample consisted of liver tumor tissue from sampling region 5. The subset is: tumor region T5, tumor centre. These receptors were obtained from a man between 40 and 49 years old with primary liver carcinoma and hepatitis B virus infection.

As for this clonotype: At one end, the junction sequence differs from germline, possibly due to a read error. This chain joins TRBV6-6 and TRBJ2-7; D is perhaps TRBD1 (6 bases). CDR3 size: 17 residues. Germline lookup yields CDR1 MNHNY and CDR2 SVGAGI (reference sequence). The CDR3, as DNA: TGTGCCAGCAGTTCCTCGTCGATCCAGGGGCCTAGGGACGAACAGTACTTC. Translated, it gives CASSSSSIQGPRDEQYF.

As concerns this clonotype: One junction end does not reproduce the germline sequence, and a read error may be involved. The genes are TRBV12-3 or TRBV12-4 and TRBJ1-3; D is possibly TRBD1 (6 bases). This CDR3 is 15 amino acids long. The CDR3 sequence: CARSRAEGGRHTIYF. The CDR3 region has the DNA TGTGCCCGCAGTCGTGCAGAGGGGGGGAGGCACACCATATATTTT.

Concerning this clonotype: Mismatch with germline at one junction end may stem from a read error. The V gene is TRBV29-1, the J gene TRBJ1-1; 8 bases are shared with TRBD1. Germline CDR1 is SQVTM and CDR2 is ANQGSEA. The CDR3 has 13 amino acids. The CDR3 protein is CSVRGRGNIEAFF. CDR3 sequence (DNA): TGCAGCGTCAGGGGGCGCGGGAACATTGAAGCTTTCTTT.

On this clonotype itself: One end of the junction varies from germline; a read error may be responsible. The J gene is TRBJ1-1, the V gene TRBV12-3 or TRBV12-4, with D possibly being TRBD1 (5 bases). The CDR3 loop spans 14 amino acids. CDR3 region: CTSSSNDSNTEAFF. For the CDR3, the DNA is TGTACCAGCAGCTCTAATGACAGCAATACTGAAGCTTTCTTT.

To note about this clonotype: In this CDR3 the conserved last residue, phenylalanine or tryptophan, is missing, so a read error is likely. No DNA is shown, since the ends of the CDR3 on it are uncertain; the CDR3 is the one TCRdb lists. The chain couples TRBV7-9 to TRBJ2-1; the D segment call TRBD2 is taken from the table without a DNA check. The CDR3 length equals 13 residues, ends included. Germline CDR1 reads SEHNR; CDR2 reads FQNEAQ (reference sequence). The CDR3 loop reads CASGSIQLTSGLL.

Remarks on this clonotype: This CDR3 fails to terminate in the conserved phenylalanine or tryptophan, so it likely reflects a read error. V usage is TRBV7-9 and J usage is TRBJ1-2; TRBD1 matches 7 bases. The CDR3 extends over 14 amino acids. Germline assignment: CDR1 SEHNR and CDR2 FQNEAQ (reference sequence). The J segment lost 4 bases and the V segment lost 4 bases, leaving 6 bases of the junction unmatched. In DNA, the CDR3 is TGTGCCAGCAGCTACCAGGCAGGGGGCTATGGCTACACCTCC. This translates into CASSYQAGGYGYTS.

As regards this clonotype: The junction departs from germline at one end; a sequencing error may be responsible. The genes are TRBV14 and TRBJ2-1; 13 bases fit TRBD2. Germline V lookup: CDR1 SGHDN, CDR2 FVKESK. The CDR3 runs 17 residues. CDR3 nucleotides: TGTGCCAGCAGCCAAGATCCCCGGACTAGCGGGAGAAATGAGCAGTTCTTT. Its protein is CASSQDPRTSGRNEQFF.

To note about this clonotype: Germline and junction disagree at one end, which may indicate a read error. The chain employs TRBV10-2 and TRBJ2-1; D is ambiguous. The CDR3 sequence is 15 residues long. Germline loops: CDR1 WSHSY, CDR2 SAAADI. CDR3 loop: CASSETAASYNELFF. The CDR3 DNA is TGCGCCAGCAGTGAGACGGCTGCCTCATACAATGAGCTGTTCTTC.

This clonotype was seen a handful of times. This chain joins TRBV7-2 and TRBJ2-7; D call uncertain. Deletions cut 0 bases from V and 2 bases from J, with 5 bases between. Per germline, CDR1 SGHTA and CDR2 FQGNSA. This CDR3 comprises 13 residues. The CDR3 DNA is TGTGCCAGCAGCTTAGCTGCGGCCTACGAGCAGTACTTC. Translation gives CASSLAAAYEQYF.

Points on this clonotype: Sequence at one end of the junction differs from germline and may be a read error. The V call is TRBV5-1, the J call TRBJ2-7, with 10 nucleotides matching TRBD2. The CDR3 extends over 15 amino acids. Germline V gene lookup returns CDR1 SGHRS and CDR2 YFSETQ. CDR3 in amino acids: CGSSLGLAGGNEQYF. The CDR3 DNA follows: TGCGGCAGCAGCCTCGGATTAGCGGGAGGTAACGAGCAGTACTTC.

This clonotype was seen many times. One end of the junction is discordant with germline, which a read error may explain. The chain combines TRBV28 with TRBJ2-7; possibly TRBD1 or TRBD2 for D (6 bases each). This CDR3 has 13 residues. Germline loops: CDR1 MDHEN, CDR2 SYDVKM. The CDR3 nucleotides are TGTGCCTGCAGGGGAGGCGGATCCTACGAGCAGTACTTC. It translates to CACRGGGSYEQYF.

This clonotype was seen once. The genes are TRBV28 and TRBJ2-7, with 8 bases aligning to TRBD1. Germline V gene sequence: CDR1 MDHEN, CDR2 SYDVKM. Germline trimming cut 11 bases from V and 5 bases from J; bases unmatched to any gene: 17. This CDR3 comprises 15 residues. As DNA, the CDR3 is TGTGCCTTCAGTGAACCAGGACAGGGTCGCAACGAGCAGTACTTC. Translation gives CAFSEPGQGRNEQYF.

The genes are TRBV6-5 and TRBJ2-7; 7 positions match TRBD1. Germline lookup yields CDR1 MNHEY and CDR2 SVGAGI. CDR3 length: 12 residues. The CDR3 protein is CVGSQGAYEQYF. The CDR3 nucleotides read TGTGTCGGCAGCCAGGGGGCCTACGAGCAGTACTTC.

Note on this clonotype: Its ends do not fully match the called genes, so a read error is possible. The genes are TRBV13 and TRBJ1-1; no clear D gene. The CDR3 length is 12 residues. In germline, CDR1 is PRHDT, CDR2 FYEKMQ (reference sequence). CDR3: CACSTMGGGAFF. The CDR3 DNA follows: TGTGCCTGCAGCACCATGGGTGGTGGAGCTTTCTTT.

By its share, this clonotype is medium-sized. The chain joins TRBV29-1 to TRBJ2-5, with TRBD1 matching over 10 bases. V lost 3 bases to trimming and J lost 2 bases; unmatched junction nucleotides: 6. CDR1 is SQVTM and CDR2 is ANQGSEA in the germline V gene. The CDR3 is 15 residues long. CDR3 sequence (DNA): TGCAGCGTTGAGCCCGACAGGGGGCGGCAAGAGACCCAGTACTTC. As protein: CSVEPDRGRQETQYF.

The table lists this clonotype with many counts. The DNA of the CDR3 is TGCGCCAGCAGCTTGGAGGCGGCGAGCTCCTACAATGAGCAGTTCTTC. Encoded protein: CASSLEAASSYNEQFF. The chain is built from TRBV5-1 and TRBJ2-1; no clear D. From germline, CDR1 is SGHRS and CDR2 YFSETQ. The CDR3 contains 16 residues. With 0 bases removed from V and 0 bases from J, the gap between germline ends came to 10 bases.

This clonotype was picked up a small number of times. One end of the junction is discordant with germline, which a read error may explain. DNA of the CDR3: TGTGCCAGTGGCAGGGGTGGCTACGAACAGTACTTC. This translates into CASGRGGYEQYF. The V gene is TRBV19, the J gene TRBJ2-7; TRBD1 might be the D (6 bases). Germline CDR1 is LNHDA and CDR2 is SQIVND (reference sequence). This CDR3 spans 12 amino acids.

Comments on this clonotype: This may be a read error: a much more frequent sequence differs by one nucleotide. The chain recombines TRBV2 with TRBJ2-5, with 8 positions matching TRBD1. CDR3 length equals 14 residues. CDR1 is SNHLY, CDR2 FYNNEI, per germline. In DNA, the CDR3 is TGTGCCAACAGTGTGGGCGACAGGGGATTGGCCCAGTACTTC. It yields the protein CANSVGDRGLAQYF.

This clonotype was found once. Germline and junction disagree at one end, which may indicate a read error. The rearrangement links TRBV6-2 or TRBV6-3 to TRBJ2-1, with 9 bases fitting TRBD1. Per germline, CDR1 MNHEY and CDR2 SVGEGT. CDR3 size: 16 residues. The CDR3 DNA sequence: TGTTCCAGCAGTCCGCCGGGACAGGGCACCTACAATGAGCAGTTCTTC. Amino acids: CSSSPPGQGTYNEQFF.

The V call is TRBV5-6, the J call TRBJ2-7, with D possibly TRBD2 on 6 matching bases. Germline CDR1 is SGHDT and CDR2 is YYEEEE. Deletions cut 4 bases from V and 0 bases from J, with 17 bases between. The CDR3 is 16 amino acids. CDR3 protein: CASSNTWRGGSYEQYF. CDR3 nucleotide sequence: TGTGCCAGCAGCAATACTTGGCGGGGAGGCTCCTACGAGCAGTACTTC.

For this clonotype: The final CDR3 position lacks the conserved phenylalanine or tryptophan, pointing to a likely read error. V gene TRBV11-3 combines with J gene TRBJ1-1; D gene unclear. From germline, CDR1 is SGHNT and CDR2 YENEEA. The CDR3 extends over 12 amino acids. V shed 6 bases and J shed 1 base, with 6 bases lying between them. CDR3 in DNA: TGTGCCAGCAGGGAGGGGAACACTGAAGCTTTCGTT. Amino acids: CASREGNTEAFV.

As concerns this clonotype: An end of the junction differs from the germline gene, which may be a read error. This chain joins TRBV14 and TRBJ1-6; the D is unclear. The germline V gene has CDR1 SGHDN and CDR2 FVKESK. CDR3 length: 14 residues. CDR3 DNA: TGTGCCAGCAGCCACTCAGGCGAAAATTCACCCTTCCACTTC. This codes for CASSHSGENSPFHF.

This clonotype was counted a few times. Mismatch with germline at one junction end may stem from a read error. V gene TRBV13 combines with J gene TRBJ2-5, with D perhaps TRBD2 (6 bases). This CDR3 has 15 residues. CDR1 is PRHDT and CDR2 is FYEKMQ in the germline V gene (reference sequence). The CDR3 protein is CANSPQPGTPETQYF. CDR3 sequence (DNA): TGTGCCAACAGCCCCCAGCCCGGGACTCCAGAGACCCAGTACTTC.

Regarding this clonotype: At one end the junction does not follow the germline gene, possibly because of a read error. The V call is TRBV6-2 or TRBV6-3, the J call TRBJ1-1; D is perhaps TRBD1 (6 bases). The V gene's germline CDR1 is MNHEY and CDR2 SVGEGT. This CDR3 is built from 12 residues. The CDR3 protein is CPSRGGLIEAFF. The CDR3 DNA sequence: TGTCCCAGCAGGGGTGGTTTAATTGAAGCTTTCTTT.

This clonotype was detected only a few times. One junction end disagrees with the germline gene, perhaps due to a read error. The rearrangement joins TRBV29-1 to TRBJ2-2, with D tentatively TRBD2 (5 bases). CDR3 length: 14 residues. Germline assignment: CDR1 SQVTM and CDR2 ANQGSEA. The CDR3 reads CSVSGPGITGELFF. In nucleotides, the CDR3 is TGCAGCGTTTCCGGGCCGGGGATCACCGGGGAGCTGTTCTTT.

As to this clonotype: Compared with germline, one end of the junction differs, possibly owing to a read error. The chain links TRBV28 to TRBJ2-7, with D perhaps TRBD1 (5 bases). The germline V gene has CDR1 MDHEN and CDR2 SYDVKM. This CDR3 spans 15 amino acids. In DNA, the CDR3 is TGTGCCATCAGTTTAACACAGGCCTCTTCCTACGAGCAATACTTC. Its translation: CAISLTQASSYEQYF.